Listed below are T cell receptor beta chains from one sample, sequenced in a study of CD8 T cells in ankylosing spondylitis. TCRdb re-called the 5' RACE reads with MiXCR, one entry per CDR3 protein. This table has about 130,000 distinct CDR3 sequences, around 9% appearing once. The sequencing sample was made of blood, either unsorted or a sorted T cell fraction (not recorded which). These receptor sequences come from a male donor with ankylosing spondylitis or in good health (not recorded which). The CDR3 runs from the conserved cysteine through the conserved F or W. D genes are given only for firm matches. Size is stated for part of the rows, as once, few or many counts, or as a class when the clone is expanded.

j_call clone_size v_call d_call cdr3_nt cdr3_aa
TRBJ2-5 few TRBV7-9 - TGTGCCAGCACGTCTTCGGAGACCCAGTACTTC CASTSSETQYF
TRBJ2-1 many TRBV5-1 TRBD2 TGCGCCAGCAGCGGTACTAGCGGAACCTACAATGAGCAGTTCTTC CASSGTSGTYNEQFF
TRBJ1-3 few TRBV20-1 - TGCAGTGCTCGTATGGGGCTTTCTGGAAACACCATATATTTT CSARMGLSGNTIYF
TRBJ1-1 many TRBV7-9 - TGTGCCAGCAGGGGGGCCCAGGCTTTCTTT CASRGAQAFF
TRBJ2-2 few TRBV5-1 - TGCGCCAGCAGGGACGGAACAGCGAACACCGGGGAGCTGTTTTTT CASRDGTANTGELFF
TRBJ2-5 many TRBV7-2 TRBD2 TGTGCCAGCAGCTTTCGGCGGGAGGACGGCGAGACCCAGTACTTC CASSFRREDGETQYF
TRBJ1-4 - TRBV27 - TGTGCCAGCAGCTCTACCGCAGGGAGAAGGGAAAAACTGTTTTTT CASSSTAGRREKLFF
TRBJ1-5 many TRBV19 - TGTGCCAGTAGTAACGGGCGAAGCCGCAATCAGCCCCAGCATTTT CASSNGRSRNQPQHF
TRBJ1-4 - TRBV7-6 TRBD1 TGTGCCAGCAGCTCTTCTCCTGGACAGGTTAATGAAAAACTGTTTTTT CASSSSPGQVNEKLFF
TRBJ2-1 many TRBV11-2 TRBD2 TGTGCCAGCAGCTTCCGTAGGGGGACTAGCGGGAGCTCCTACAATGAGCAGTTCTTC CASSFRRGTSGSSYNEQFF
TRBJ1-1 - TRBV28 - TGTGCCAGCAGGGAGTTTGGCCTCACTGAAGCTTTCTTT CASREFGLTEAFF
TRBJ1-6 few TRBV6-2/TRBV6-3 - TGTGCCAGCATTACCCCCGGACAGCGTAATTCACCCCTCCACTTT CASITPGQRNSPLHF
TRBJ1-1 many TRBV7-9 - TGTGCCAGCAGCCCCGGCCTTCCTCGGACCACTGAAGCTTTCTTT CASSPGLPRTTEAFF
TRBJ2-6 many TRBV6-2/TRBV6-3 - TGTGCCAGCAGTTATAGTGTCAGGGCCGGGGCCAACGTCCTGACTTTC CASSYSVRAGANVLTF
TRBJ2-1 few TRBV5-5 TRBD1 TGTGCCAGCACCGGACAGGGGCGGAATGAGCAGTTCTTC CASTGQGRNEQFF
TRBJ2-7 - TRBV5-1 TRBD1 TGCGCCAGCAGCTGGGGGACAGGAACCTACGAGCAGTACTTC CASSWGTGTYEQYF